Listed here are 31 T cell receptor beta chains from one sample, sequenced in a study of blood T cell repertoires in COVID-19. The protocol was immunoSEQ multiplex PCR, while the TCRdb copy is restricted to in-frame clones and leaves out a portion. This table has more than 95,000 clones, around 74% appearing once. Sequenced: peripheral blood. These receptors all stem from a man aged 60 to 69 with acute or convalescent COVID-19.

The chain is built from TRBV6-6 and TRBJ1-1; D perhaps matches TRBD1 (6 bases). Between the trimmed V and J ends, which lost 7 bases and 0 bases, there was a span of 15 bases. The CDR3 totals 15 residues. CDR1 and CDR2 (germline): MNHNY, SVGAGI (reference sequence). CDR3: CASNPGQTMNTEAFF. Here the CDR3 DNA reads TGTGCCAGCAATCCGGGACAAACTATGAACACTGAAGCTTTCTTT.

The chain couples TRBV6-5 to TRBJ2-2, with 12 positions matching TRBD2. Germline V gene data show CDR1 as MNHEY and CDR2 as SVGAGI. This CDR3 has 12 residues. V was pared by 6 bases and J by 17 bases, with 7 bases of the junction left unmatched. The CDR3 spells CASRLTSGGPFF. The CDR3 region has the DNA TGTGCCAGCAGGCTGACTAGCGGGGGCCCCTTTTTT.

The table lists this clone with a few counts. This chain joins TRBV29-1 and TRBJ1-2; 7 nucleotides line up with TRBD1. V shed 3 bases and J 2 bases; nucleotides not matched to a gene: 6. The CDR3 runs 14 residues. The V gene's germline CDR1 is SQVTM and CDR2 ANQGSEA. CDR3 residues: CSVDLGQLNYGYTF. CDR3 bases: TGCAGCGTTGACCTGGGACAGCTAAACTATGGCTACACCTTC.

V gene TRBV14 combines with J gene TRBJ2-3, with a weak D call TRBD1 (5 bases). This CDR3 contains 17 residues. The ends were cut back, 7 bases at V and 1 base at J, with 21 bases in the middle. Germline loops: CDR1 SGHDN, CDR2 FVKESK. CDR3 bases: TGTGCCAGCACCGAAGGGGTGGGCCCATCCCGCACAGATACGCAGTATTTT. Protein: CASTEGVGPSRTDTQYF.

The V and J genes are TRBV2 and TRBJ1-5; 8 nucleotides line up with TRBD1. The V gene's germline CDR1 is SNHLY and CDR2 FYNNEI. The CDR3 contains 14 residues. Losses at the gene ends were 4 bases for V and 5 bases for J; bases not matched to a gene: 4. The CDR3 nucleotides are TGTGCCAGCAGTGCGGACAGGGCTTATCAGCCCCAGCATTTT. Translating gives CASSADRAYQPQHF.

CDR3 bases: TGTGCCAGCAGCCAAGGCCGGGGACAGGGTGGCGAGCAGTACTTC. Amino acid sequence: CASSQGRGQGGEQYF. V is TRBV14 and J is TRBJ2-7, with TRBD1 matching over 9 bases. Germline V gene lookup returns CDR1 SGHDN and CDR2 FVKESK. This CDR3 contains 15 residues. Germline trimming cut 1 base from V and 6 bases from J; bases unmatched to any gene: 7.

The J gene is TRBJ2-7, the V gene TRBV28; TRBD2 aligns across 13 bases. Germline assignment: CDR1 MDHEN and CDR2 SYDVKM. The CDR3 runs to 16 residues. V dropped 4 bases and J dropped 4; count of bases not matched to a gene: 7. The CDR3 bases are TGTGCCAGCAGTTCCGGACTAGCGGGAGCGGTTTACGAGCAGTACTTC. This codes for CASSSGLAGAVYEQYF.

The chain recombines TRBV4-1 with TRBJ1-1, with 8 bases matching TRBD1. Germline CDR1 MGHRA, CDR2 YSYEKL. V lost 6 bases to trimming and J lost 11 bases; unmatched junction nucleotides: 14. The CDR3 extends over 14 amino acids. The CDR3 loop reads CASSHQGAAPRAFF. CDR3 sequence (DNA): TGCGCCAGCAGTCACCAGGGGGCGGCCCCCCGGGCTTTCTTT.

There are a few counts of this clone. This sequence joins TRBV6-5 and TRBJ1-2; 8 bases map to TRBD1. CDR1 is MNHEY and CDR2 is SVGAGI in the germline V gene. The CDR3 runs 14 residues. V was pared by 7 bases and J by 8 bases, with 12 bases of the junction left unmatched. The CDR3 sequence: CASIRRTGGYGYTF. The CDR3 DNA sequence: TGTGCCAGCATAAGGAGAACAGGGGGATACGGCTACACCTTC.

This sequence joins TRBV18 and TRBJ1-1; unclear D gene. Germline lookup yields CDR1 KGHSH and CDR2 LQKENI. The CDR3 has 12 amino acids. V lost 1 base and J 7 bases, leaving 7 bases between the germline ends. CDR3 sequence: CASSPQSDEAFF. CDR3 in DNA: TGTGCCAGCTCACCACAATCAGATGAAGCTTTCTTT.

The rearrangement joins TRBV7-8 to TRBJ2-6; 10 positions agree with TRBD1. CDR3 length equals 19 residues. Per the germline V gene, CDR1 is SGHVS and CDR2 is FQNEAQ. Germline trimming cut 5 bases from V and 3 bases from J; bases unmatched to any gene: 13. DNA for the CDR3: TGTGCCAGCAGCCTTCCTCGGGACAGGGGATTTTTTGGGGCCAACGTCCTGACTTTC. As protein: CASSLPRDRGFFGANVLTF.

The chain employs TRBV10-2 and TRBJ1-3; tentative D call: TRBD1 (5 bases). This CDR3 region has 15 residues. CDR1 is WSHSY and CDR2 is SAAADI in the germline V gene. The germline V and J ends were trimmed by 5 bases and 4 bases, with 15 bases remaining between them. The CDR3 loop reads CASSFKQATGNTIYF. As DNA, the CDR3 is TGCGCCAGCAGTTTTAAACAGGCTACAGGAAACACCATATATTTT.

The rearrangement uses TRBV5-6 and TRBJ1-2, with D uncertain. The CDR3 has 13 amino acids. Germline-derived CDR1 and CDR2 are SGHDT and YYEEEE. Trimming stripped 6 bases from V and 8 bases from J, with 17 bases between. The CDR3: CASIGDTFGGYTF. The CDR3 nucleotides are TGTGCCAGCATCGGGGATACCTTCGGGGGCTACACCTTC.

This chain links TRBV12-3 or TRBV12-4 with TRBJ2-4, with 7 bases aligning to TRBD1. This CDR3 is built from 13 residues. V was pared by 0 bases and J by 7 bases, with 0 bases of the junction left unmatched. CDR3 amino acids: CASSLAGGNIQYF. CDR3 nucleotide sequence: TGTGCCAGCAGTTTAGCAGGGGGCAACATTCAGTACTTC.

J is TRBJ1-6 and V is TRBV3-1 (or the pseudogene TRBV3-2); 9 bases are a match to TRBD1. CDR3 length: 15 residues. J lost 6 bases, V lost 4 bases, and 4 bases had no gene match. Per germline, CDR1 LGHDT and CDR2 YNNKEL (reference sequence). CDR3 DNA: TGTGCCAGCAGCCCTCGGGACAGGGCTAATTCACCCCTCCACTTT. Its translation is CASSPRDRANSPLHF.

The chain joins TRBV30 to TRBJ1-6, with TRBD1 as a possible D gene (6 bases). V gave up 5 bases and J gave up 7 bases, with 15 bases separating them. Germline assignment: CDR1 GTSNPN and CDR2 SVGIG (reference sequence). The CDR3 contains 14 residues. CDR3 protein: CAWCHRDRNSPLHF. CDR3 sequence (DNA): TGTGCCTGGTGTCACCGAGACAGGAATTCACCCCTCCACTTT.

This chain uses TRBV6-5 with TRBJ1-4; 7 bases map to TRBD1. This CDR3 is 14 amino acids long. With 2 bases clipped from V and 10 bases from J, the junction kept 7 bases outside the gene matches. Per germline, CDR1 MNHEY and CDR2 SVGAGI. The CDR3 loop reads CASSYLRQGGKLFF. The CDR3 region has the DNA TGTGCCAGCAGTTACCTGCGACAGGGTGGAAAACTGTTTTTT.

This clone was seen a handful of times. The gene calls are TRBV2 and TRBJ2-1; 10 bases align to TRBD2. The V gene's germline CDR1 is SNHLY and CDR2 FYNNEI. This CDR3 comprises 16 residues. With 3 bases clipped from V and 7 bases from J, the junction kept 9 bases outside the gene matches. The CDR3 DNA reads as TGTGCCAGCAGTGATCAGGTACTAGCGGGACAGAATGAGCAGTTCTTC. Its protein is CASSDQVLAGQNEQFF.

In DNA, the CDR3 is TGTGCCAGCCAGGGCGCTAGGTACACTGAAGCTTTCTTT. Protein sequence: CASQGARYTEAFF. The chain links TRBV6-5 to TRBJ1-1, with a tentative D call TRBD1 (5 bases). Germline values: CDR1 MNHEY, CDR2 SVGAGI. The CDR3 has 13 residues. The germline V and J ends were trimmed by 8 bases and 3 bases, with 13 bases remaining between them.

V and J are TRBV4-1 and TRBJ2-1; TRBD1 aligns across 9 bases. V shed 0 bases and J 7 bases; nucleotides not matched to a gene: 7. Germline CDR1 is MGHRA and CDR2 is YSYEKL. The CDR3 has 16 residues. CDR3 in DNA: TGCGCCAGCAGCCAAGACCGGGGACAGGGTCGGAATGAGCAGTTCTTC. Its protein is CASSQDRGQGRNEQFF.

This clone has a single count. The genes are TRBV4-1 and TRBJ1-1; a weak D match, TRBD1 (5 bases). V was cut by 0 bases and J by 2 bases, with 13 bases left in between. In germline, CDR1 is MGHRA, CDR2 YSYEKL. The CDR3 spans 16 residues. CDR3 coding DNA: TGCGCCAGCAGCCAAGATTATGGGAGGACAAACACTGAAGCTTTCTTT. Translated: CASSQDYGRTNTEAFF.

The chain is built from TRBV5-1 and TRBJ2-7; TRBD1 matches 7 bases. The CDR3 covers 15 residues. The germline V gene encodes CDR1 SGHRS and CDR2 YFSETQ. The ends lost 4 bases at V and 4 bases at J; junction bases unmatched: 11. DNA for the CDR3: TGCGCCAGCAGCCCGAACCGACAGGGCGTTTACGAGCAGTACTTC. It codes for CASSPNRQGVYEQYF. Full variable domain (missing parts from reference TRBV5-1 and TRBJ2-7): KAGVTQTPRYLIKTRGQQVTLSCSPISGHRSVSWYQQTPGQGLQFLFEYFSETQRNKGNFPGRFSGRQFSNSRSEMNVSTLELGDSALYLCASSPNRQGVYEQYFGPGTRLTVT.

The CDR3 DNA sequence: TGTGCCAGTAGTATAGATCGGGGTGTTACTGAAGCTTTCTTT. Residues: CASSIDRGVTEAFF. The V gene is TRBV19, the J gene TRBJ1-1; D call uncertain. This CDR3 has 14 residues. Deletions cut 0 bases from V and 5 bases from J, with 10 bases between. Germline lookup yields CDR1 LNHDA and CDR2 SQIVND (reference sequence).

This clone was observed a single time. This chain joins TRBV11-2 and TRBJ2-4; TRBD2 aligns across 7 bases. CDR1 and CDR2 from the germline V gene are SGHAT and FQNNGV. Losses at the gene ends were 3 bases for V and 7 bases for J; bases not matched to a gene: 9. CDR3 length equals 15 residues. The CDR3 DNA reads as TGTGCCAGCAGCTTCGGACCCAACGGGGGGAACATTCAGTACTTC. Translated, it gives CASSFGPNGGNIQYF.

This clone was seen a handful of times. The V call is TRBV2, the J call TRBJ1-5, with D tentatively TRBD1 (5 bases). V was trimmed by 1 base and J by 5 bases, leaving 9 bases between them. Per germline, CDR1 SNHLY and CDR2 FYNNEI. CDR3 size: 14 residues. CDR3 residues: CASSEGQGYQPQHF. The CDR3 DNA is TGTGCCAGCAGTGAAGGGCAGGGTTATCAGCCCCAGCATTTT.

The chain couples TRBV5-5 to TRBJ1-4; D is perhaps TRBD1 (6 bases). The V gene lost 4 bases and the J gene lost 7 bases, with 20 bases spanning the gap. Per germline, CDR1 SGHKS and CDR2 YYEKEE (reference sequence). The CDR3 totals 16 residues. The CDR3 here is CASSRSPGGEGEKLFF. DNA of the CDR3: TGTGCCAGCAGCCGCTCCCCGGGGGGCGAGGGTGAAAAACTGTTTTTT. The whole variable domain, filled in from reference TRBV5-5 and TRBJ1-4, reads DAGVTQSPTHLIKTRGQQVTLRCSPISGHKSVSWYQQVLGQGPQFIFQYYEKEERGRGNFPDRFSARQFPNYSSELNVNALLLGDSALYLCASSRSPGGEGEKLFFGSGTQLSVL.

V usage is TRBV18 and J usage is TRBJ1-2, with 9 bases identical to TRBD1. In germline, CDR1 is KGHSH, CDR2 LQKENI. The junction had 5 bases not matched to a gene; V was cut back by 4 bases and J by 5 bases. There are 14 residues in the CDR3. CDR3 protein: CASSLNDRGYGYTF. CDR3 coding DNA: TGTGCCAGCTCACTCAATGACAGGGGGTATGGCTACACCTTC.

The rearrangement uses TRBV5-1 and TRBJ2-7, with 7 bases identical to TRBD1. The J segment lost 2 bases and the V segment lost 7 bases, leaving 9 bases of the junction unmatched. The CDR3 spans 14 residues. Germline V lookup: CDR1 SGHRS, CDR2 YFSETQ. In DNA, the CDR3 is TGCGCCAGCGCCGTGACAGGGTCGGCCTACGAGCAGTACTTC. This encodes CASAVTGSAYEQYF. Based on the CDR3 plus reference TRBV5-1 and TRBJ2-7, the full variable domain is KAGVTQTPRYLIKTRGQQVTLSCSPISGHRSVSWYQQTPGQGLQFLFEYFSETQRNKGNFPGRFSGRQFSNSRSEMNVSTLELGDSALYLCASAVTGSAYEQYFGPGTRLTVT.

In DNA, the CDR3 is TGCGCCAGCAGCCAACCACTAGATCCCAAGACCCAGTACTTC. Its translation: CASSQPLDPKTQYF. This chain links TRBV4-1 with TRBJ2-5, with D possibly matching TRBD2 (5 bases). V lost 2 bases, J lost 6 bases, and 13 bases lay in between. The CDR3 covers 14 residues. The V gene's germline CDR1 is MGHRA and CDR2 YSYEKL.

The table lists this clone with a count of one. This chain links TRBV5-1 with TRBJ2-3; D unclear. CDR3 length: 15 amino acids. Germline assignment: CDR1 SGHRS and CDR2 YFSETQ. Trimming removed 0 bases from V and 2 bases from J, with 10 bases in between. The CDR3 nucleotides are TGCGCCAGCAGCTTGGGAGACGGGTACACAGATACGCAGTATTTT. It encodes CASSLGDGYTDTQYF.

The chain employs TRBV9 and TRBJ1-1, with a weak D call TRBD1 (5 bases). The CDR3 consists of 16 residues. V shed 4 bases and J shed 1 base, with 17 bases lying between them. Per germline, CDR1 SGDLS and CDR2 YYNGEE. In DNA, the CDR3 is TGTGCCAGCAGCCCCGGACACTCCGTTGGGAACACTGAAGCTTTCTTT. Encoded protein: CASSPGHSVGNTEAFF.